This T cell receptor beta chain was identified during a study of blood T cell repertoires in COVID-19. For the study at large: Acute and convalescent COVID-19 samples came from the United States, Italy and Spain. T cells, B-cell-depleted T cells, or PBMCs supplied cDNA or gDNA.

Original methodology: Scientists estimated how many nucleated cells there were by amplifying reference gene primers. The repertoire was sequenced with immunoSEQ multiplex PCR; TCRdb's copy has only in-frame clones and lacks some. That table gives V, J and clone size, and the DNA gave D and trimming. The table includes around 300,000 clones, 87% detected once. This clone was recorded once. V was trimmed by 3 bases and J by 2 bases, leaving 13 bases between them. CDR1 SNHLY and CDR2 FYNNEI come from the germline V gene. The CDR3 totals 15 residues. The source material was peripheral blood. The TCR comes from a man between 18 and 29 years old with active or convalescent COVID-19. The chain recombines TRBV2 with TRBJ1-1; D gene unclear. CDR3 amino acids: CASSDSSFGNTEAFF. CDR3 nucleotide sequence: TGTGCCAGCAGTGATAGTTCATTTGGTAACACTGAAGCTTTCTTT.